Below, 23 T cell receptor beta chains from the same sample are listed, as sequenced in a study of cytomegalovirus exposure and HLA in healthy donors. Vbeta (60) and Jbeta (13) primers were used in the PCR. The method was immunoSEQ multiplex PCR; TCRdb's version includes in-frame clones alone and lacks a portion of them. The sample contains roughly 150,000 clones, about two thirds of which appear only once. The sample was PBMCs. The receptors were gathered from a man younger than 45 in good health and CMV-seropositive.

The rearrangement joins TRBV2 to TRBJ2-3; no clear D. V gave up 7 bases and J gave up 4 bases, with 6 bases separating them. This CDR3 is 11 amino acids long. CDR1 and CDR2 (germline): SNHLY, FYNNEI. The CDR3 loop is CASIRSDTQYF. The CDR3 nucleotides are TGTGCCAGCATTCGGTCAGATACGCAGTATTTT.

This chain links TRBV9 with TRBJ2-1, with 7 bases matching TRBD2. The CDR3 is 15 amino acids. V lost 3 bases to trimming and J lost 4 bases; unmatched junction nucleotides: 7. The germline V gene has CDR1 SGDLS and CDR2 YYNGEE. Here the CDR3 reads CASSESSGSYNEQFF. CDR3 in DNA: TGTGCCAGCAGCGAATCTAGCGGATCTTACAATGAGCAGTTCTTC. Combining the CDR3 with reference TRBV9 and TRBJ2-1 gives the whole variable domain DSGVTQTPKHLITATGQRVTLRCSPRSGDLSVYWYQQSLDQGLQFLIQYYNGEERAKGNILERFSAQQFPDLHSELNLSSLELGDSALYFCASSESSGSYNEQFFGPGTRLTVL.

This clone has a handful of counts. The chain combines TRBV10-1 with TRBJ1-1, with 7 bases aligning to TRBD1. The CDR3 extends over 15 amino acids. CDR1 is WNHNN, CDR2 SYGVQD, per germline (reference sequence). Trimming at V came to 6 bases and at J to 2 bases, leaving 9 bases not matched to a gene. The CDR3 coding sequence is TGCGCCAGCAGCCCCCGGGGACAGCTTAACACTGAAGCTTTCTTT. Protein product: CASSPRGQLNTEAFF.

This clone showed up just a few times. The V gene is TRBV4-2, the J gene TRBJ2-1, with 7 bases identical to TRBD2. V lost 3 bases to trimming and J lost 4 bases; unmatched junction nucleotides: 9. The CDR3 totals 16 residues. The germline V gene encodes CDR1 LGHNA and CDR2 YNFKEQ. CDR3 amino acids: CASSQGEGIRYNEQFF. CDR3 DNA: TGTGCCAGCAGCCAGGGGGAGGGAATTCGTTACAATGAGCAGTTCTTC.

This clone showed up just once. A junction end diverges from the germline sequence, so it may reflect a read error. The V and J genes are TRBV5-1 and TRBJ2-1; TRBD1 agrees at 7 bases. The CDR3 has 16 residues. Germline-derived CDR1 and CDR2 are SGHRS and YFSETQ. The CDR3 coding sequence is TGCGCCAGCAGTAACTACAGGGGTAGGGCTTACAGTGAGCAGTTCTTC. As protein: CASSNYRGRAYSEQFF.

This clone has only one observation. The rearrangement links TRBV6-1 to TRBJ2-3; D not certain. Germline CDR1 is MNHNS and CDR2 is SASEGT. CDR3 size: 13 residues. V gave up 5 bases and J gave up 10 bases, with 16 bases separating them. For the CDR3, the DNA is TGTGCCAGCAGTTCCCGTCCGGAGCCCGCGCAGTATTTT. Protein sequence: CASSSRPEPAQYF.

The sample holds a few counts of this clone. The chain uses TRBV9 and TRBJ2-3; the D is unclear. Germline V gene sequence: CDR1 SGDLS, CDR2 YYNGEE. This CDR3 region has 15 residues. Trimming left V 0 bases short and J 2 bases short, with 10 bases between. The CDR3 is CASSVGDLPTDTQYF. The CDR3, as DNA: TGTGCCAGCAGCGTAGGTGATCTACCCACAGATACGCAGTATTTT.

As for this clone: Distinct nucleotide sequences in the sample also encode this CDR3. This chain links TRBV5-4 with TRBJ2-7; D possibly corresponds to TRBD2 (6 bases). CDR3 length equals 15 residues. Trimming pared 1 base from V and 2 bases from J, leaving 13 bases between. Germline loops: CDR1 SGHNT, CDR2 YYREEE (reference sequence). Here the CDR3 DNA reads TGTGCCAGCAGCTTGTCGGAGGGAGTCCCCTACGAGCAGTACTTC. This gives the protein CASSLSEGVPYEQYF.

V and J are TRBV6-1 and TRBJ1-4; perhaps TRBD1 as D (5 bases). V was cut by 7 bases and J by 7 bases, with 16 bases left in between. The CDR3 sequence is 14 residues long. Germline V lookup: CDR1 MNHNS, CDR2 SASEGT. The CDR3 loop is CASNPRDSVEKLFF. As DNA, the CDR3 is TGTGCCAGCAACCCGAGGGACTCAGTTGAAAAACTGTTTTTT.

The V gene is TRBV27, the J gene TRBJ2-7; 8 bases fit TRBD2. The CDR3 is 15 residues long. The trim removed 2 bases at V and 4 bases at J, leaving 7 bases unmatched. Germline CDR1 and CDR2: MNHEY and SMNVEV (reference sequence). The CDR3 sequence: CASSLAGGPGYEQYF. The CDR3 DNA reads TGTGCCAGCAGTTTAGCGGGGGGCCCGGGTTACGAGCAGTACTTC.

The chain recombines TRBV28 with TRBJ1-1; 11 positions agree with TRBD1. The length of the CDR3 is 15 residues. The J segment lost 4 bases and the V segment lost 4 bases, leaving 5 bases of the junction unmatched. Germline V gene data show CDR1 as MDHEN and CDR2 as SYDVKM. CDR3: CASSSGTGGITEAFF. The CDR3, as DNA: TGTGCCAGCAGTTCCGGGACAGGGGGTATCACTGAAGCTTTCTTT. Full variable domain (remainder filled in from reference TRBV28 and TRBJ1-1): DVKVTQSSRYLVKRTGEKVFLECVQDMDHENMFWYRQDPGLGLRLIYFSYDVKMKEKGDIPEGYSVSREKKERFSLILESASTNQTSMYLCASSSGTGGITEAFFGQGTRLTVV.

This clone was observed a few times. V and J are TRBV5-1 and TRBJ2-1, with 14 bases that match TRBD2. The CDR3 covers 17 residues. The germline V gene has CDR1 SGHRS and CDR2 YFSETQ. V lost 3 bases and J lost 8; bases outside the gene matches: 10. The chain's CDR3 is CASSSSTGTSGSYEQFF. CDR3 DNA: TGCGCCAGCAGCTCAAGCACCGGGACTAGCGGGAGTTATGAGCAGTTCTTC.

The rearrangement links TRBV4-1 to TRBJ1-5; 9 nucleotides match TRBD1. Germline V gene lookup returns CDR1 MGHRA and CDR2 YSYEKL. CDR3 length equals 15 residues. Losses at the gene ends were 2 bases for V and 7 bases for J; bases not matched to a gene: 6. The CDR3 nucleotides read TGCGCCAGCAGCCAAATAGGGACAGGGACACAGCCCCAGCATTTT. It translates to CASSQIGTGTQPQHF.

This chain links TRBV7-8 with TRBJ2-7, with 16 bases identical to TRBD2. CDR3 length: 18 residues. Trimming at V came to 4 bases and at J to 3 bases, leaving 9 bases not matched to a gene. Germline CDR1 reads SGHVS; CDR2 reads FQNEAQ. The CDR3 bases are TGTGCCAGCAGCTGGGTGGGACTAGCGGGAGGGCCGGTCTACGAGCAGTACTTC. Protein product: CASSWVGLAGGPVYEQYF.

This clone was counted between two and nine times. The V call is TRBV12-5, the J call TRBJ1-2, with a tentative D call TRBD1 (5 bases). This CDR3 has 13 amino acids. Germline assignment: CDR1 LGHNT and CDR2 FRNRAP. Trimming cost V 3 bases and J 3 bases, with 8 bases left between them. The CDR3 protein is CASGFLTDYGYTF. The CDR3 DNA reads TGTGCTAGTGGTTTCCTGACAGACTATGGCTACACCTTC.

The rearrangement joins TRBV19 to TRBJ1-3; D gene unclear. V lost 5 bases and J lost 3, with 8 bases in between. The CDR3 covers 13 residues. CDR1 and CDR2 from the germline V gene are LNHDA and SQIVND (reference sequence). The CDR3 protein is CASSELFGNTIYF. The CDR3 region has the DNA TGTGCCAGTAGTGAGCTATTTGGAAACACCATATATTTT. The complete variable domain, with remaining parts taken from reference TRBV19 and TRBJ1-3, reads DGGITQSPKYLFRKEGQNVTLSCEQNLNHDAMYWYRQDPGQGLRLIYYSQIVNDFQKGDIAEGYSVSREKKESFPLTVTSAQKNPTAFYLCASSELFGNTIYFGEGSWLTVV.

CDR3 bases: TGTGCCTGGAGGCCTGCTGGGCAGGGGGAAAGAGGAGCTTTCTTT. This gives the protein CAWRPAGQGERGAFF. This chain connects TRBV30 to TRBJ1-1; TRBD1 aligns across 7 bases. Germline values: CDR1 GTSNPN, CDR2 SVGIG (reference sequence). CDR3 size: 15 residues. V dropped 3 bases and J dropped 10; count of bases not matched to a gene: 17.

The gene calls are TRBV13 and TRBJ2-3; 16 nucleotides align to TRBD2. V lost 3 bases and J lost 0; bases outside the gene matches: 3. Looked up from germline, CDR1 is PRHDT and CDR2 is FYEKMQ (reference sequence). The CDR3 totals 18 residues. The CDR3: CASSFRGLAGGSTDTQYF. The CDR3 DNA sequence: TGTGCCAGCAGCTTCCGGGGACTAGCGGGGGGGAGCACAGATACGCAGTATTTT.

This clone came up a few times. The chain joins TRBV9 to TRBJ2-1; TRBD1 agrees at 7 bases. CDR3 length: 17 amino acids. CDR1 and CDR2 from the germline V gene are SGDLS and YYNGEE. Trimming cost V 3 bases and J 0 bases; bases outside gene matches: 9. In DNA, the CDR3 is TGTGCCAGCAGCGGGGACAGACAACTGAGCTCCTACAATGAGCAGTTCTTC. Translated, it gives CASSGDRQLSSYNEQFF.

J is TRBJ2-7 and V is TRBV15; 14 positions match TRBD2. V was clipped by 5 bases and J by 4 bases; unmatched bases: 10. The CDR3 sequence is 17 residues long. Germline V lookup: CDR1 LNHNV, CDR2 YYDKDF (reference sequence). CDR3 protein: CATSRGLAGGPGYEQYF. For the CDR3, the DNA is TGTGCCACCAGCCGTGGACTAGCGGGAGGCCCAGGTTACGAGCAGTACTTC.

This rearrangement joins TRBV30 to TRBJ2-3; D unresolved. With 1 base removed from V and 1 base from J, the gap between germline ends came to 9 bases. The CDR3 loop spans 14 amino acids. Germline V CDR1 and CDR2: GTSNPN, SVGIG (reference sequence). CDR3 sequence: CAWSGLGGTDTQYF. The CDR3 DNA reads TGTGCCTGGAGTGGTCTAGGTGGCACAGATACGCAGTATTTT.

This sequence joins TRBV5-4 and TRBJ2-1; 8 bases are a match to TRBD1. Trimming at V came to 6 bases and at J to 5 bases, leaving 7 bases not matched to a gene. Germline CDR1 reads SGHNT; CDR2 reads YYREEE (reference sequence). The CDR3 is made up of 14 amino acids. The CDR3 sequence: CASKGQEANNEQFF. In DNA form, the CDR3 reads TGTGCCAGCAAGGGACAGGAGGCGAACAATGAGCAGTTCTTC. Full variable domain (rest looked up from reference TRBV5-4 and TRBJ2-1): ETGVTQSPTHLIKTRGQQVTLRCSSQSGHNTVSWYQQALGQGPQFIFQYYREEENGRGNFPPRFSGLQFPNYSSELNVNALELDDSALYLCASKGQEANNEQFFGPGTRLTVL.

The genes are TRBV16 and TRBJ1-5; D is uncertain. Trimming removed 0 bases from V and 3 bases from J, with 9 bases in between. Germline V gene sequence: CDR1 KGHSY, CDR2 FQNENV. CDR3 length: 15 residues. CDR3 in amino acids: CASSQSWQNNQPQHF. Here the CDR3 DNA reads TGTGCCAGCAGCCAATCGTGGCAGAACAATCAGCCCCAGCATTTT.